These T cell receptor beta chains were read from a single sample in a study of Ad26.COV2.S vaccination and SARS-CoV-2 variants. TCRdb's copy holds only in-frame clones and misses some; the assay was immunoSEQ multiplex PCR. The sample has 350,000 to 450,000 clones; around four fifths are singletons. Specimen: peripheral blood, collected in a trial of Ad26.COV2.S vaccine versus placebo. These receptors all come from a person aged 18 to 59 who received the Ad26.COV2.S COVID-19 vaccine or a placebo. CDR3s include the opening cysteine and the closing phenylalanine or tryptophan. D genes are given only for firm matches. Clone size is stated in some rows and not others, as once, few, many or a class when expanded.

-,TRBD1,TRBJ1-6,TRBV5-6,CASSFSSSGGSPLHF,TGTGCCAGCAGTTTTTCGAGCTCAGGGGGTTCACCCCTCCACTTT
-,-,TRBJ2-3,TRBV18,CASSWSTDTQYF,TGTGCCAGCTCATGGAGCACAGATACGCAGTATTTT
-,TRBD1,TRBJ2-2,TRBV15,CATTQGARSGELFF,TGTGCCACCACCCAGGGGGCACGGAGCGGGGAGCTGTTTTTT
-,TRBD2,TRBJ2-1,TRBV7-7,CASSPSGTFYNEQFF,TGTGCCAGCAGCCCGAGCGGGACCTTTTACAATGAGCAGTTCTTC
-,-,TRBJ2-1,TRBV5-1,CASSLATDRLGQFF,TGCGCCAGCAGCTTGGCCACGGATAGATTAGGGCAGTTCTTC
-,-,TRBJ1-2,TRBV7-6,CASSVLGGNYGYTF,TGTGCCAGCAGCGTCCTGGGAGGCAACTATGGCTACACCTTC
-,-,TRBJ1-1,TRBV19,CASSIHEYAEAFF,TGTGCCAGTAGTATTCACGAGTACGCTGAAGCTTTCTTT
-,TRBD1,TRBJ1-2,TRBV9,CASSVPSPGQPYGYTF,TGTGCCAGCAGCGTCCCCTCTCCGGGACAGCCCTATGGCTACACCTTC
-,-,TRBJ2-5,TRBV7-3,CASSSDPTGVGETQYF,TGTGCCAGCAGCTCGGATCCCACAGGAGTAGGAGAGACCCAGTACTTC
-,TRBD1,TRBJ2-5,TRBV19,CASSNLPGQGSQTQYF,TGTGCCAGTAGTAACCTACCGGGACAGGGGAGCCAGACCCAGTACTTC
-,-,TRBJ1-2,TRBV19,CASSISAAIYGYTF,TGTGCCAGTAGTATCAGCGCAGCTATCTATGGCTACACCTTC
-,TRBD1,TRBJ1-2,TRBV4-1,CASSQGRGRRNYGYTF,TGCGCCAGCAGCCAAGGCAGGGGGCGCAGGAACTATGGCTACACCTTC
few,-,TRBJ1-2,TRBV7-9,CASSPLLTGNGYTF,TGTGCCAGCAGCCCACTCTTAACAGGGAATGGCTACACCTTC
few,-,TRBJ1-3,TRBV19,CASSIGGGNTIYF,TGTGCCAGTAGTATAGGAGGTGGAAACACCATATATTTT
-,-,TRBJ1-1,TRBV6-1,CASSEGQGTYTEAFF,TGTGCCAGCAGTGAAGGTCAGGGTACGTACACTGAAGCTTTCTTT
few,-,TRBJ2-7,TRBV4-2,CASSQELRAPRF,TGTGCCAGCAGCCAAGAACTCCGTGCTCCCCGATTC